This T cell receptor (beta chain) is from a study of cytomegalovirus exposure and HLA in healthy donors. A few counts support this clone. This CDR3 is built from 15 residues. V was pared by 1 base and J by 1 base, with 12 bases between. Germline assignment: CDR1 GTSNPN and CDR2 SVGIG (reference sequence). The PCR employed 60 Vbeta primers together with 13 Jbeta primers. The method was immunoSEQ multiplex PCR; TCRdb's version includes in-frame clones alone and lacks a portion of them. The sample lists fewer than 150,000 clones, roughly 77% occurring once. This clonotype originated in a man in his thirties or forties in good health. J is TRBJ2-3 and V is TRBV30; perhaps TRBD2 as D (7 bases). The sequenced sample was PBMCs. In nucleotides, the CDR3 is TGTGCCTGGAGTGGCTGGCGGGGGCGCACAGATACGCAGTATTTT. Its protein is CAWSGWRGRTDTQYF.